The T cell receptor (beta chain) described here comes from a study of graft-versus-host responses after intestinal transplantation. Study-wide findings and caveats: Allografts of one patient group, those with graft-donor T cell macrochimerism, had high graft-versus-host to host-versus-graft clonal ratios. Detected in recipient marrow were GvH clones, some of which were first observed in ileum or blood.

Plating combined approximately 200,000 CFSE-labeled responder cells with approximately 200,000 irradiated, violet-dye-labeled stimulator cells. Measured with immunoSEQ multiplex PCR; TCRdb has only the in-frame clones, and not every one. The sample includes roughly 10,000 clones, about 27% of them seen just once. V lost 2 bases to trimming and J lost 7 bases; unmatched junction nucleotides: 5. The CDR3 is 15 residues long. CDR1 is SGHRS and CDR2 is YFSETQ in the germline V gene. The material was alloreactive CD4+ T cells from a mixed lymphocyte reaction culture, obtained before intestinal transplant. Stated subset: CFSE-low proliferating T cells sorted from roughly 6-day pre-transplant mixed lymphocyte reaction (GvH or HvG direction). This rearrangement joins TRBV5-1 to TRBJ2-2; the match to TRBD1 covers 10 bases. This clonotype was sampled from a human patient who received an intestinal transplant. In DNA, the CDR3 is TGCGCCAGCAGCTTCGACAGGGGGCGGGTCGGGGAGCTGTTTTTT. Translated, it gives CASSFDRGRVGELFF.